The text below deals with one T cell receptor (beta chain). The sample is drawn from a study of identical twins. cDNA molecules carried unique molecular identifiers, and template switching added a universal primer site. One entry per CDR3 protein, called by TCRdb with MiXCR from the 5' RACE reads. The table has 400,000 to 550,000 distinct CDR3 sequences, roughly 26% seen once. The CDR3 is 16 amino acids. The V gene's germline CDR1 is SGHRS and CDR2 YFSETQ. The V and J ends lost 4 bases and 4 bases, in that order; junction bases with no gene match: 6. These data were also filed under a second study, of T cells expressing NK-cell markers. That source notes: The TCR beta repertoires were obtained from sorted CD3+CD56+NKG2C+, CD3+CD56+NKG2C- and CD3+CD56-NKG2C+ T cells. One of the eight sequenced donors was seronegative, whereas the other seven were HCMV-seropositive.

The TCR was taken from a woman younger than 30 in good health. Sequencing was performed on CD4+ T cells sorted from blood. V gene TRBV5-1 combines with J gene TRBJ2-2; 11 bases are a match to TRBD2. CDR3 protein: CASSTGTSGSTGELFF. The CDR3 nucleotides are TGCGCCAGCAGCACCGGGACTAGCGGCTCCACCGGGGAGCTGTTTTTT.